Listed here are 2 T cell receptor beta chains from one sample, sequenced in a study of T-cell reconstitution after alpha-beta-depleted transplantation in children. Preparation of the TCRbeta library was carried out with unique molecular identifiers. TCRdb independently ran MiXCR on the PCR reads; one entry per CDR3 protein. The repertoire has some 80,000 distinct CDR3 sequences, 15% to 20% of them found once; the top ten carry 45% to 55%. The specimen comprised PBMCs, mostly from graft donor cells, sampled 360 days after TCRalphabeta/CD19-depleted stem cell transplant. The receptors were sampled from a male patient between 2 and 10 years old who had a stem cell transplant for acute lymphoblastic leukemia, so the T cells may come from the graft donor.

The CDR3 loop is CASSDPFPTSGRGYEQYF. Written as DNA, the CDR3 is TGTGCCAGCAGTGATCCTTTTCCTACTAGCGGGAGAGGGTACGAGCAGTACTTC. The rearrangement joins TRBV11-2 to TRBJ2-7; TRBD2 matches 11 bases. Looked up from germline, CDR1 is SGHAT and CDR2 is FQNNGV. V was pared by 6 bases and J by 4 bases, with 17 bases of the junction left unmatched. CDR3 length equals 18 residues.

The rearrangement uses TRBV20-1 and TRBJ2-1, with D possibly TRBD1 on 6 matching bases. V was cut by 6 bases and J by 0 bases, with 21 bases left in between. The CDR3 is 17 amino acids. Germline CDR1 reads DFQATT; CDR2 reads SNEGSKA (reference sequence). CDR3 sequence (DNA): TGCAGTGCCAGGGCCCTCGATGTACAGGGCTCCTACAATGAGCAGTTCTTC. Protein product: CSARALDVQGSYNEQFF.